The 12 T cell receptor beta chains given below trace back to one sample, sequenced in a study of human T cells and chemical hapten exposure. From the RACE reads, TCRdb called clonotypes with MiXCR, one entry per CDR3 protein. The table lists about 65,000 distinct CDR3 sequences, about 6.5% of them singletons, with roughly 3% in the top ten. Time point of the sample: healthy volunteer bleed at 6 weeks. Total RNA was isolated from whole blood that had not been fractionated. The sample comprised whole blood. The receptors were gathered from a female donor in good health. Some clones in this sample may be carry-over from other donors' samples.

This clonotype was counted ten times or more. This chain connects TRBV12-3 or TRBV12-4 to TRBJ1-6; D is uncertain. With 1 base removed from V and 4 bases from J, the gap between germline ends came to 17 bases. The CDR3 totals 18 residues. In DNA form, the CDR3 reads TGTGCCAGCAGTTTAGTTCCCAAGGCAGAGACTTATAATTCACCCCTCCACTTT. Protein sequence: CASSLVPKAETYNSPLHF.

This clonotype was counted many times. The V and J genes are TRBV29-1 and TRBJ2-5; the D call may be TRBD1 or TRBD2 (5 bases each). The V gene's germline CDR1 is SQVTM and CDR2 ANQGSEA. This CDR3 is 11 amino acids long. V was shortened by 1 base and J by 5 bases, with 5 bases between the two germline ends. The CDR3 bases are TGCAGCGTTGAAGGGGGGGAGACCCAGTACTTC. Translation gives CSVEGGETQYF.

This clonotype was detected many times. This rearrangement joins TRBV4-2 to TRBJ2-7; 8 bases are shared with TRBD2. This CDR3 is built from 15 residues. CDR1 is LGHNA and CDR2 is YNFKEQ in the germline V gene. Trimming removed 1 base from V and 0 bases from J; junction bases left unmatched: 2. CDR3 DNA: TGTGCCAGCAGCCAAGTAGCGGGGACCTCCTACGAGCAGTACTTC. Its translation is CASSQVAGTSYEQYF.

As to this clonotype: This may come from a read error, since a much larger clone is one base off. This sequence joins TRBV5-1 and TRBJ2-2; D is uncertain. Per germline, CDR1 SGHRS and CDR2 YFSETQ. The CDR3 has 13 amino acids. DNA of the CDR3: TGCGTCAGCAGCTTGGTCCAGCCCGGGGAGCTGTTTTTT. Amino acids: CVSSLVQPGELFF.

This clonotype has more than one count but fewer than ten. In DNA form, the CDR3 reads TGTGCCAGCAGCCCACTGCGGGGGGATGGCTACACCTTC. This translates into CASSPLRGDGYTF. V and J are TRBV6-5 and TRBJ1-2; D is possibly TRBD1 (5 bases). CDR1 MNHEY and CDR2 SVGAGI come from the germline V gene. Trimming removed 6 bases at V and 6 bases at J, with 14 bases between. CDR3 length: 13 residues.

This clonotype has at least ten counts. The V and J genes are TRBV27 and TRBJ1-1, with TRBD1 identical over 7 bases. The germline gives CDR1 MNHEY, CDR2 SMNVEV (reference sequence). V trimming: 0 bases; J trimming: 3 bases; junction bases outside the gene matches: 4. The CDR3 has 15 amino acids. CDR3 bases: TGTGCCAGCAGTTTATCTAGGGGGCTCCACACTGAAGCTTTCTTT. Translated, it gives CASSLSRGLHTEAFF.

CDR3 in amino acids: CASKGQPNSPLHF. CDR3 bases: TGTGCCAGCAAGGGACAGCCTAATTCACCCCTCCACTTT. V gene TRBV25-1 combines with J gene TRBJ1-6; 7 bases fit TRBD1. After removal of 7 bases from V and 6 bases from J, the junction contained 3 bases not matched to a gene. The CDR3 has 13 residues. CDR1 is MGHDK, CDR2 SYGVNS, per germline.

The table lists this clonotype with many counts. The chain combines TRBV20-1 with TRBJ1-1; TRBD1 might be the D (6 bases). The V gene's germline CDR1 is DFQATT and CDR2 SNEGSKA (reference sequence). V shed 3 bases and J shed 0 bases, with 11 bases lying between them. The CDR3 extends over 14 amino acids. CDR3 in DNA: TGCAGTGCTAGTTTAGGGGGGTTGAACACTGAAGCTTTCTTT. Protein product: CSASLGGLNTEAFF.

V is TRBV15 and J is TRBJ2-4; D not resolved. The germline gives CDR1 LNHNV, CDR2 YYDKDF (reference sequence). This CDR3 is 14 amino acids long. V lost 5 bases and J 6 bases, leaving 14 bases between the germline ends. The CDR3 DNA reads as TGTGCCACCAGCCCCGAAGGAACAAGAAACATTCAGTACTTC. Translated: CATSPEGTRNIQYF.

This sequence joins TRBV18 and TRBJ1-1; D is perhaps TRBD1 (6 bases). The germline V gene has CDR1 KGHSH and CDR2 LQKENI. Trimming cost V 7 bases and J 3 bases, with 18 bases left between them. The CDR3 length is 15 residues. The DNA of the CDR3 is TGTGCCAGCTTTACTGTTAGGGGGACTGACACTGAAGCTTTCTTT. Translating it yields CASFTVRGTDTEAFF.

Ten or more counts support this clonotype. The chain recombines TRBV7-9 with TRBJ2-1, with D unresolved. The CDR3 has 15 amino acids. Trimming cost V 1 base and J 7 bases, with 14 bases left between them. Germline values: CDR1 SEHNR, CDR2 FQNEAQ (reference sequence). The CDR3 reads CASSLEVVGLNEQFF. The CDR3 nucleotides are TGTGCCAGCAGCTTAGAGGTGGTGGGATTAAATGAGCAGTTCTTC. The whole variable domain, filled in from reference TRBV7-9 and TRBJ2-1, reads DTGVSQNPRHKITKRGQNVTFRCDPISEHNRLYWYRQTLGQGPEFLTYFQNEAQLEKSRLLSDRFSAERPKGSFSTLEIQRTEQGDSAMYLCASSLEVVGLNEQFFGPGTRLTVL.

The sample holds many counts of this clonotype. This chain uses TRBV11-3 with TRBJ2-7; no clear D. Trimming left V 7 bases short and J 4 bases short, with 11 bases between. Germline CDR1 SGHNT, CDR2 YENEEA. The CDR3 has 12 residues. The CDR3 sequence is CASNQTSYEQYF. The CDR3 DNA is TGTGCCAGCAACCAGACGTCGTACGAGCAGTACTTC.